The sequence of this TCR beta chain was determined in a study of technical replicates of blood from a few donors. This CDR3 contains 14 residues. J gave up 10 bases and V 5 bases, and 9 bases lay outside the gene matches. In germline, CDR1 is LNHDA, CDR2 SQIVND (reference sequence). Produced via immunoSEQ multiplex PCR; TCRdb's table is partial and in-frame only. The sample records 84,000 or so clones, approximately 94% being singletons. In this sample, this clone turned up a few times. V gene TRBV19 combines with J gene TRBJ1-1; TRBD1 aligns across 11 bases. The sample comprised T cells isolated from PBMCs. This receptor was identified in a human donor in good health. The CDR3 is CASSVDRGQVRAFF. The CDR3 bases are TGTGCCAGTAGTGTGGACAGGGGGCAAGTCAGAGCTTTCTTT.